This TCR beta chain was sequenced during a study of cytomegalovirus exposure and HLA in healthy donors. The overall study: Drawn from HLA-typed donors, 80 million to 100 million unique TCRs were held in an early data release. Out of 398 genotyped donors, around 80% belonged to the Caucasian-associated ancestry cluster. Study results and limitations: Common viral pathogens seemed to be connected with several of the most significant clusters, according to a later analysis. Earlier results showed most TCR beta V segments being productive about 87% or about 30% of the time.

In the PCR, 60 Vbeta and 13 Jbeta primers were used. Here immunoSEQ multiplex PCR was the method, and the copy in TCRdb shows in-frame clones only, minus some. The sample includes more than 95,000 clones, 73% of them seen just once. To note about this clone: The antigen remains undetermined.

Germline V CDR1 and CDR2: SGHNT, YYREEE (reference sequence). The CDR3 runs 16 residues. V trimming: 4 bases; J trimming: 2 bases; junction bases outside the gene matches: 4. This chain links TRBV5-4 with TRBJ2-1, with TRBD1 matching over 12 bases. The sequence came from a man aged 55 to 69 in good health and CMV-seropositive. Sequencing was carried out using PBMCs. The CDR3 DNA reads as TGTGCCAGCAGCCAGGGACAGGGGGCGACCTACAATGAGCAGTTCTTC. Protein sequence: CASSQGQGATYNEQFF.